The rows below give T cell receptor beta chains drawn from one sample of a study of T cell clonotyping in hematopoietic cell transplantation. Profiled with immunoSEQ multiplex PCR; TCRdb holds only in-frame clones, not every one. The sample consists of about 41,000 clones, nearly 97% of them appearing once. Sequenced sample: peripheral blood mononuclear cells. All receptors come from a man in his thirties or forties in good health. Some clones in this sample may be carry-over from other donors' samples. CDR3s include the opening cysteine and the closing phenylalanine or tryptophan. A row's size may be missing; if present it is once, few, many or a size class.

CASSIRGTQETQYF	TRBJ2-5	once	TRBV19
CASSLASAGPKSHYGYTF	TRBJ1-2	NA	TRBV5-1
CASSFRTATRADTQYF	TRBJ2-3	NA	TRBV6-5
CASSSGAGEPQHF	TRBJ1-5	once	TRBV6-6
CASSSGSQTQYF	TRBJ2-3	NA	TRBV5-6
CASSEWAEQYF	TRBJ2-7	NA	TRBV25-1
CAWSVGQFYEQYF	TRBJ2-7	NA	TRBV30
CASSEIQVYEQYF	TRBJ2-7	once	TRBV6-1
CASSLIMGGAGTEAFF	TRBJ1-1	NA	TRBV5-8
CASSLIGHDTQYF	TRBJ2-3	NA	TRBV11-3
CASQTSGGVDEQFF	TRBJ2-1	NA	TRBV6-5
CSVGKISYNEQFF	TRBJ2-1	NA	TRBV29-1
CSASPTEAFF	TRBJ1-1	NA	TRBV20-1
CATQWDFGDGYTF	TRBJ1-2	NA	TRBV6-1
CASSPLAGSLHF	TRBJ1-6	few	TRBV14
CASRRGTGGYEQYF	TRBJ2-7	once	TRBV27
CASSQGESVGNTIYF	TRBJ1-3	NA	TRBV4-1
CASSLMADNSPLHF	TRBJ1-6	once	TRBV7-3
CASSYGGGVNGELFF	TRBJ2-2	once	TRBV6-8
CASSHHIPNIGAGELFF	TRBJ2-2	NA	TRBV11-3
CASSYSRTSYEQYF	TRBJ2-7	NA	TRBV6-6
CASSLSGVVGEAFF	TRBJ1-1	NA	TRBV7-9
CASSAPRVSTDTQYF	TRBJ2-3	NA	TRBV6-1
CASSLVFPEQFF	TRBJ2-1	NA	TRBV5-6
CATMVAVEYEQYF	TRBJ2-7	NA	TRBV25-1
CASSELDASGELFF	TRBJ2-2	NA	TRBV6-1
CASSDWQSETQYF	TRBJ2-5	NA	TRBV6-1
CASSQGGNYGYTF	TRBJ1-2	NA	TRBV6-5
CSVEGPGGKANYGYTF	TRBJ1-2	NA	TRBV29-1
CSVDQETQYF	TRBJ2-5	NA	TRBV29-1
CASSQARRGRREKLFF	TRBJ1-4	NA	TRBV14
CASRTGGNGYTF	TRBJ1-2	NA	TRBV27
CASSNRIGWSETQYF	TRBJ2-5	once	TRBV6-5